Shown below are 4 T cell receptor beta chains from a single sample sequenced in a study of post-analysis software for immune sequencing data. Antigens for these TCRs are unknown. Findings and limits, study-wide: The five TRBV segments detected at higher frequency in patients than in controls included TRBV5-6, TRBV5-1 and TRBV20-1.

Unique molecular identifiers were built into the TCR beta cDNA libraries. TCRdb redid the calling of the PCR reads with MiXCR, one entry per CDR3 protein. The sample lists 800,000 to 950,000 distinct CDR3 sequences, around 50% seen once, with roughly 4.4% in the top ten. The source material was blood. These receptors all come from a girl aged 10-17 years with multiple sclerosis.

There are a few counts of this clonotype. The chain combines TRBV9 with TRBJ2-1; the D is unclear. This CDR3 is built from 15 residues. Per germline, CDR1 SGDLS and CDR2 YYNGEE. Trimming removed 0 bases at V and 6 bases at J, with 13 bases between. Here the CDR3 DNA reads TGTGCCAGCAGCGTAGCCCCAGATTGGGGCAATGAGCAGTTCTTC. This codes for CASSVAPDWGNEQFF.

CDR3 in DNA: TGTGCCACCAGTGATTCCGGGTACGTTAGGAATGAGCAGTTCTTC. Its protein product is CATSDSGYVRNEQFF. The J gene is TRBJ2-1, the V gene TRBV24-1; D is undetermined. In germline, CDR1 is KGHDR, CDR2 SFDVKD. CDR3 size: 15 residues. V was pared by 2 bases and J by 7 bases, with 14 bases between.

This chain uses TRBV7-9 with TRBJ1-2; no clear D gene. Germline-derived CDR1 and CDR2 are SEHNR and FQNEAQ (reference sequence). The CDR3 runs to 14 residues. The V end was cut by 5 bases, the J end by 6 bases, with 16 bases between. CDR3 DNA: TGTGCCAGCAGCCTAACTTTGGAGTATGATGGCTACACCTTC. Protein product: CASSLTLEYDGYTF.

This chain connects TRBV2 to TRBJ2-7, with D perhaps TRBD2 (6 bases). V was shortened by 3 bases and J by 0 bases, with 9 bases between the two germline ends. Germline CDR1 is SNHLY and CDR2 is FYNNEI. CDR3 length: 14 residues. The CDR3 loop reads CASSEDYSSYEQYF. CDR3 nucleotides: TGTGCCAGCAGTGAGGACTATAGCTCCTACGAGCAGTACTTC. Full variable domain (outside the CDR3, taken from reference TRBV2 and TRBJ2-7): EPEVTQTPSHQVTQMGQEVILRCVPISNHLYFYWYRQILGQKVEFLVSFYNNEISEKSEIFDDQFSVERPDGSNFTLKIRSTKLEDSAMYFCASSEDYSSYEQYFGPGTRLTVT.